This is a list of T cell receptor beta chains from one sample in a study of T cell repertoires in cytomegalovirus infection. One entry per CDR3 protein, called by TCRdb with MiXCR from the reads. The sample comprises some 71,000 distinct CDR3 sequences, about 26% of which are singletons, and about 60% rests with the top ten. Their cognate antigens are unknown. Material: CD8+ T cells from cultured PBMCs, obtained from culture after CMV antigen stimulation. These receptors originate from a human donor in good health (CMV status not recorded). Some clones in this sample may be carry-over from other donors' samples. The CDR3 runs from the conserved cysteine through the conserved F or W. The order of the fields is J gene, D gene, clone size, V gene, CDR3 length, CDR3 DNA, CDR3 protein. A D gene is named only where the DNA matches it firmly. The size entry is marked missing in some rows and otherwise reads once, few, many or a size class.

J: TRBJ2-7
D: TRBD2
size: .
V: TRBV6-2/TRBV6-3
length: 13
DNA: TGTGCCAGCTGGGACTACCTAACCTACGAGCAGTACTTC
CDR3: CASWDYLTYEQYF

J: TRBJ2-3
D: TRBD2
size: many
V: TRBV7-3
length: 17
DNA: TGTGCCAGCAGCGCCGGGACTAGCGGGGGCACCACAGATACGCAGTATTTT
CDR3: CASSAGTSGGTTDTQYF

J: TRBJ2-1
D: .
size: .
V: TRBV12-5
length: 14
DNA: TGTGCTAGTGGTTTGGTAGGCCAGTACAATGAGCAGTTCTTC
CDR3: CASGLVGQYNEQFF

J: TRBJ2-2
D: TRBD2
size: .
V: TRBV9
length: 17
DNA: TGTGCCAGCAGCGTAGAAGTAGCGGGGGGGCCGGACGGGGAGCTGTTTTTT
CDR3: CASSVEVAGGPDGELFF

J: TRBJ2-1
D: TRBD2
size: many
V: TRBV7-6
length: 15
DNA: TGTGCCAGCAGCGATCCTAGCGGGACCTACAATGAGCAGTTCTTC
CDR3: CASSDPSGTYNEQFF

J: TRBJ2-4
D: .
size: many
V: TRBV11-3
length: 17
DNA: TGTGCCAGCAGCCCCAGGGACGCAGTCTCAGCCAAAAACATTCAGTACTTC
CDR3: CASSPRDAVSAKNIQYF

J: TRBJ2-1
D: TRBD2
size: .
V: TRBV6-2/TRBV6-3
length: 16
DNA: TGTGCCAGCAGCCGGACTAGCACTTCTACCTACAATGAGCAGTTCTTC
CDR3: CASSRTSTSTYNEQFF

J: TRBJ1-5
D: TRBD1
size: few
V: TRBV9
length: 17
DNA: TGTGCCAGCAGCGCCCCTCTGACAGGGAAATGCAATCAGCCCCAGCATTTT
CDR3: CASSAPLTGKCNQPQHF

J: TRBJ1-1
D: .
size: many
V: TRBV7-9
length: 14
DNA: TGTGCCAGCAGCTCGGGGTCCGCGAACACTGAAGCTTTCTTT
CDR3: CASSSGSANTEAFF

J: TRBJ2-3
D: .
size: .
V: TRBV4-3
length: 15
DNA: TGCGCCAGCAGCCAAGATTGGACAGGCACAGATACGCAGTATTTT
CDR3: CASSQDWTGTDTQYF

J: TRBJ2-2
D: .
size: .
V: TRBV30
length: 13
DNA: TGTGCCTGGGCCCTCGGAGTCACCGGGGAGCTGTTTTTT
CDR3: CAWALGVTGELFF

J: TRBJ2-5
D: TRBD2
size: few
V: TRBV18
length: 15
DNA: TGTGCCAGCTCACCGGGACTAGCGTCACTCGAGACCCAGTACTTC
CDR3: CASSPGLASLETQYF

J: TRBJ2-1
D: .
size: few
V: TRBV15
length: 12
DNA: TGTGCCACCAGCAATATCTACAATGAGCAGTTCTTC
CDR3: CATSNIYNEQFF

J: TRBJ1-2
D: TRBD1
size: many
V: TRBV10-3
length: 14
DNA: TGTGCCATCAATTCCGGGACAGGGGCGTTGGGCTACACCTTC
CDR3: CAINSGTGALGYTF

J: TRBJ2-7
D: .
size: few
V: TRBV11-3
length: 15
DNA: TGTGCCAGCAGCTTTGGCGGAGACCTAGGGTACGAGCAGTACTTC
CDR3: CASSFGGDLGYEQYF

J: TRBJ2-7
D: .
size: many
V: TRBV7-8
length: 13
DNA: TGTGCCAGCATCCCTAACGAGGGACCTCAACAGTACTTC
CDR3: CASIPNEGPQQYF

J: TRBJ1-2
D: TRBD1
size: few
V: TRBV27
length: 14
DNA: TGTGCCAGCAGTACGAGGGGGCGGAGGTATGGCTACACCTTC
CDR3: CASSTRGRRYGYTF